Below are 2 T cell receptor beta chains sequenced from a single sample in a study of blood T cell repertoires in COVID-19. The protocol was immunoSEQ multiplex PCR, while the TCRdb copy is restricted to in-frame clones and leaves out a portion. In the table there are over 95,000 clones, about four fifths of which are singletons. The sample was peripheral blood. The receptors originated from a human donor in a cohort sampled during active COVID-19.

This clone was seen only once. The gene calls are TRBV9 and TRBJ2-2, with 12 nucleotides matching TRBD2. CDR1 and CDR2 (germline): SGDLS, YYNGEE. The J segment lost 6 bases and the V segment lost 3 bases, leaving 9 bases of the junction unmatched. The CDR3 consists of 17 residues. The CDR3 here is CASSGGRLAGAPGELFF. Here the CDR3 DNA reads TGTGCCAGCAGCGGGGGAAGACTAGCGGGAGCCCCCGGGGAGCTGTTTTTT.

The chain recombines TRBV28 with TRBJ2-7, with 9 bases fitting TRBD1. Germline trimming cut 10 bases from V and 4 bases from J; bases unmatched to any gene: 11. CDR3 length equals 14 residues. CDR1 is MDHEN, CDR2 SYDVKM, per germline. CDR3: CATTVGQGNYEQYF. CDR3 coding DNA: TGTGCCACCACAGTAGGACAGGGGAATTACGAGCAGTACTTC.